A selection of T cell receptor beta chains follows, all from one sample in a study of blood T cell repertoires in COVID-19. The table came from immunoSEQ multiplex PCR; TCRdb's copy has only in-frame clones and leaves some out. Of roughly 200,000 clones listed, about nine tenths are singletons. Sequencing input: PBMCs or T cells enriched from blood (not recorded which). The receptors shown here come from a woman aged 25 to 39 who had recovered from COVID-19. Both conserved end residues are part of each CDR3. Fields, in order: V gene, D gene, J gene, CDR3 protein, CDR3 DNA. A D gene is named only where the DNA matches it firmly.

TRBV7-8,TRBD1,TRBJ2-7,CASSSLTGGIEQYF,TGTGCCAGCAGCTCCCTGACAGGGGGTATCGAGCAGTACTTC
TRBV6-1,.,TRBJ1-6,CASSESVQLNSPLHF,TGTGCCAGCAGTGAATCTGTTCAGTTGAATTCACCCCTCCACTTT
TRBV11-1,.,TRBJ1-5,CASSSAGNNQPQHF,TGTGCCAGCAGCTCCGCCGGGAACAATCAGCCCCAGCATTTT
TRBV6-2/TRBV6-3,.,TRBJ1-1,CASSSSGVRNTEAFF,TGTGCCAGCAGTTCATCAGGTGTTCGGAACACTGAAGCTTTCTTT
TRBV7-3,TRBD2,TRBJ2-2,CASRTSGMIGGELFF,TGTGCCAGCAGGACTAGCGGGATGATCGGCGGGGAGCTGTTTTTT
TRBV25-1,.,TRBJ1-1,CASKGIPDGAEAFF,TGTGCCAGCAAGGGAATACCGGACGGGGCTGAAGCTTTCTTT
TRBV5-4,TRBD1,TRBJ2-7,CASSSSGTGTYEQYF,TGTGCCAGCAGCTCATCCGGGACAGGCACCTACGAGCAGTACTTC
TRBV5-1,TRBD1,TRBJ1-2,CASSSATGESYGYTF,TGCGCCAGCAGCTCAGCTACAGGGGAAAGCTATGGCTACACCTTC
TRBV3-1/TRBV3-2,TRBD2,TRBJ2-5,CASILAGGQETQYF,TGTGCCAGCATATTAGCGGGGGGACAAGAGACCCAGTACTTC
TRBV30,.,TRBJ2-1,CAWSPFEGGMNEQFF,TGTGCCTGGAGTCCCTTTGAGGGAGGTATGAATGAGCAGTTCTTC
TRBV5-8,.,TRBJ1-6,CASSREDNSPLHF,TGTGCCAGCAGCAGGGAGGATAATTCACCCCTCCACTTT
TRBV9,TRBD1,TRBJ2-2,CASSVPRNTGVDTGELFF,TGTGCCAGCAGCGTACCTCGCAATACAGGGGTTGACACCGGGGAGCTGTTTTTT
TRBV7-2,.,TRBJ1-2,CASSPGPEANYGYTF,TGTGCCAGCAGCCCGGGTCCTGAAGCTAACTATGGCTACACCTTC
TRBV11-3,TRBD2,TRBJ2-2,CASSLVGGEFAGELFF,TGTGCCAGCAGCTTGGTCGGGGGGGAATTCGCCGGGGAGCTGTTTTTT
TRBV13,TRBD2,TRBJ2-1,CASSFGTSGRKSNEQFF,TGTGCCAGCAGCTTCGGGACTAGCGGGAGGAAAAGCAATGAGCAGTTCTTC
TRBV12-3/TRBV12-4,.,TRBJ1-5,CASSLQTYQPQHF,TGTGCCAGCAGTCTCCAGACTTATCAGCCCCAGCATTTT
TRBV24-1,TRBD2,TRBJ2-5,CATSNPGGPRETQYF,TGTGCCACCAGTAATCCGGGAGGCCCCCGGGAGACCCAGTACTTC